The clone carrying this T cell receptor (beta chain) was seen a few times. Antigen unknown. The authors reverse transcribed all of the isolated RNA, so sequencing captured expressed TCRB transcripts. Using immunoSEQ multiplex PCR, the repertoire was profiled, and TCRdb retains in-frame clones only, with some absent. The table includes about 220,000 clones, around 9.9% detected once. The data originate from a study of beta chain features in type 1 diabetes. It was via CD45RO/CCR7/CD25/CD127/CD95/CD27 that CD4+ naive, central memory, regulatory and stem cell-like memory cells were sorted. Study-level points and caveats: Cells expressing TCR highly could be over-represented by cDNA sequencing. In these data, an HLA type influence on TCRB rearrangement remained unresolved. VDJ junctions sequenced from type 1 diabetes patients showed fewer insertions and more deletions.

This TCR derives from a man aged 18 to 29 in good health. Sequenced: central memory CD4+ T cells from blood.

Here the CDR3 DNA reads TGTGCCAGCAGCTGGGGACAGACGGATAATGAAAAACTGTTTTTT. Its translation is CASSWGQTDNEKLFF. The rearrangement uses TRBV7-9 and TRBJ1-4; 7 nucleotides line up with TRBD1. Germline CDR1 and CDR2: SEHNR and FQNEAQ (reference sequence). V trimming: 4 bases; J trimming: 4 bases; junction bases outside the gene matches: 6. CDR3 length: 15 residues.